Shown below are 14 T cell receptor beta chains from a single sample sequenced in a study of blood T cell repertoires in COVID-19. The assay was immunoSEQ multiplex PCR, and TCRdb's table has in-frame clones only and misses some. The sample lists approximately 110,000 clones; roughly 82% were seen once. Input material: peripheral blood. Source of these receptors: a woman of 80 years or more with active or convalescent COVID-19.

The chain employs TRBV6-5 and TRBJ1-2, with a possible D match to TRBD1 (6 bases). The CDR3 is made up of 14 amino acids. Germline CDR1 reads MNHEY; CDR2 reads SVGAGI. V dropped 2 bases and J dropped 2 bases, with 9 bases sitting between them. CDR3 nucleotides: TGTGCCAGCAGTTACGCCCAGGGGAACTATGGCTACACCTTC. Protein sequence: CASSYAQGNYGYTF.

The V call is TRBV6-6, the J call TRBJ2-7; tentatively, D is TRBD1 (8 bases). Germline values: CDR1 MNHNY, CDR2 SVGAGI (reference sequence). V lost 2 bases and J 3 bases, leaving 17 bases between the germline ends. This CDR3 spans 16 amino acids. CDR3 sequence reads: CASSYGGDRTRYEQYF. The DNA of the CDR3 is TGTGCCAGCAGTTACGGGGGGGACAGGACGCGCTACGAGCAGTACTTC.

The chain employs TRBV18 and TRBJ2-5; 14 bases map to TRBD2. V was pared by 0 bases and J by 1 base, with 7 bases of the junction left unmatched. The CDR3 has 19 amino acids. Germline assignment: CDR1 KGHSH and CDR2 LQKENI. In DNA, the CDR3 is TGTGCCAGCTCACCACCGGGACTAGCGGGAGTGCGGGGCCAAGAGACCCAGTACTTC. It yields the protein CASSPPGLAGVRGQETQYF.

This clone was detected a few times. The chain joins TRBV7-9 to TRBJ1-1; possible D gene TRBD1, 5 bases. From germline, CDR1 is SEHNR and CDR2 FQNEAQ (reference sequence). With 4 bases removed from V and 8 bases from J, the gap between germline ends came to 14 bases. The CDR3 totals 13 residues. The CDR3: CASSSRTGIEAFF. The CDR3 nucleotides are TGTGCCAGCAGCTCACGTACAGGTATAGAAGCTTTCTTT.

The CDR3 protein is CASSFHTDTQYF. CDR3 DNA: TGTGCCAGCAGCTTCCACACAGATACGCAGTATTTT. This chain links TRBV11-3 with TRBJ2-3, with unresolved D. Trimming left V 3 bases short and J 2 bases short, with 3 bases between. The CDR3 covers 12 residues. Germline V gives CDR1 SGHNT, CDR2 YENEEA. Full variable domain (remainder filled in from reference TRBV11-3 and TRBJ2-3): EAGVVQSPRYKIIEKKQPVAFWCNPISGHNTLYWYLQNLGQGPELLIRYENEEAVDDSQLPKDRFSAERLKGVDSTLKIQPAELGDSAVYLCASSFHTDTQYFGPGTRLTVL.

This chain connects TRBV4-1 to TRBJ2-7; the D gene is possibly TRBD1 (6 bases). The V gene's germline CDR1 is MGHRA and CDR2 YSYEKL. This CDR3 is built from 15 residues. V lost 1 base to trimming and J lost 3 bases, with 13 bases between them. The CDR3 region is CASSQGTARVYEQYF. As DNA, the CDR3 is TGCGCCAGCAGCCAAGGGACAGCGAGAGTCTACGAGCAGTACTTC.

The V call is TRBV7-2, the J call TRBJ1-5, with TRBD1 matching 8 bases. CDR1 is SGHTA, CDR2 FQGNSA, per germline. Unmatched junction bases numbered 10, after V lost 4 bases and J lost 8 bases. This CDR3 has 15 residues. Written as DNA, the CDR3 is TGTGCCAGCAGCTCCCGACAGGGGATTATAGAGCCCCAGCATTTT. This codes for CASSSRQGIIEPQHF.

CDR3 residues: CASSRGGDGNTIYF. CDR3 coding DNA: TGTGCCAGCAGCCGTGGGGGGGACGGAAACACCATATATTTT. The chain recombines TRBV7-2 with TRBJ1-3, with a weak D call TRBD1 (5 bases). CDR3 length equals 14 residues. CDR1 and CDR2 (germline): SGHTA, FQGNSA. Trimming left V 5 bases short and J 4 bases short, with 12 bases between. Combining the CDR3 with reference TRBV7-2 and TRBJ1-3 gives the whole variable domain GAGVSQSPSNKVTEKGKDVELRCDPISGHTALYWYRQSLGQGLEFLIYFQGNSAPDKSGLPSDRFSAERTGGSVSTLTIQRTQQEDSAVYLCASSRGGDGNTIYFGEGSWLTVV.

V is TRBV6-5 and J is TRBJ2-7; unclear D gene. CDR3 length equals 11 residues. V lost 5 bases and J lost 4, with 6 bases in between. Germline CDR1 reads MNHEY; CDR2 reads SVGAGI. The CDR3 here is CASSTVYEQYF. The CDR3, as DNA: TGTGCCAGCAGTACTGTTTACGAGCAGTACTTC.

The chain combines TRBV29-1 with TRBJ2-1, with D tentatively TRBD2 (6 bases). CDR1 and CDR2 (germline): SQVTM, ANQGSEA. The V and J ends lost 6 bases and 6 bases respectively, with 18 bases between them. The CDR3 extends over 14 amino acids. The CDR3 sequence: CSVGKLTSINEQFF. CDR3 nucleotides: TGCAGCGTGGGGAAACTGACTAGTATCAATGAGCAGTTCTTC.

The chain links TRBV18 to TRBJ1-5; TRBD1 matches 7 bases. Trimming at V came to 5 bases and at J to 3 bases, leaving 7 bases not matched to a gene. The CDR3 runs to 15 residues. Germline V gene lookup returns CDR1 KGHSH and CDR2 LQKENI. DNA of the CDR3: TGTGCCAGCTCAGCTGGGACAGTTTTCAATCAGCCCCAGCATTTT. Translation: CASSAGTVFNQPQHF.

This chain links TRBV5-5 with TRBJ1-4, with D possibly being TRBD1 (5 bases). V was clipped by 3 bases and J by 6 bases, with 18 bases between them. This CDR3 is 16 amino acids long. CDR1 is SGHKS and CDR2 is YYEKEE in the germline V gene (reference sequence). The CDR3 coding sequence is TGTGCCAGCAGCTCCCAACCGCAGCAGGGTTATGAAAAACTGTTTTTT. Translated: CASSSQPQQGYEKLFF.

The chain carries TRBV2 and TRBJ2-5, with TRBD2 matching over 7 bases. The CDR3 consists of 18 residues. The V gene's germline CDR1 is SNHLY and CDR2 FYNNEI. V shed 2 bases and J 5 bases; nucleotides not matched to a gene: 17. CDR3 region: CASSESSGAGWGGETQYF. In DNA, the CDR3 is TGTGCCAGCAGTGAAAGTAGTGGAGCGGGATGGGGTGGGGAGACCCAGTACTTC.

The genes are TRBV10-3 and TRBJ1-1, with TRBD1 matching over 7 bases. Trimming cost V 9 bases and J 3 bases; bases outside gene matches: 7. The CDR3 totals 13 residues. Germline V gene sequence: CDR1 ENHRY, CDR2 SYGVKD. The CDR3 is CAITRDSYTEAFF. The CDR3 region has the DNA TGTGCCATAACCCGGGACAGCTACACTGAAGCTTTCTTT.